Listed here is a single TCR beta chain. Its antigen is still unknown. One junction end does not reproduce the germline sequence, and a read error may be involved. This was a survey-level run. Assay used: immunoSEQ multiplex PCR; TCRdb lists only in-frame clones, some missing. The sample shows approximately 40,000 clones, roughly 72% of them seen only once. The sample belongs to a study of pediatric ulcerative colitis. Rectal tissue came from one to two pinch biopsies taken at colonoscopy. Before the diagnostic colonoscopy, ulcerative colitis patients were free of immunosuppressive medication. Whole-study results and caveats: No controls had the two rectal clonotypes shared by ulcerative colitis patients. In rectum, acute severe colitis had expanded clones and less diversity.

The CDR3 totals 12 residues. The germline gives CDR1 SGHTA, CDR2 FQGNSA. The V call is TRBV7-2, the J call TRBJ1-3; D is ambiguous. What was sequenced was gut tissue. The sequence came from a boy younger than 18 with moderate ulcerative colitis. CDR3 nucleotides: TGTGCCAACAGCCCGACAGGAAACACCATATATTTT. Translation gives CANSPTGNTIYF.